This TCR beta chain was sequenced in a study of human T cells and chemical hapten exposure. At the level of the study: Enrolled patients were predominantly female and had alopecia areata, totalis or universalis.

The CDR3 runs 11 residues. V gave up 4 bases and J gave up 10 bases, with 8 bases separating them. The germline gives CDR1 SGHAT, CDR2 FQDESV (reference sequence). Points on this clonotype: As yet, its antigen is unknown.

TCRdb used MiXCR to reprocess the RACE reads, holding one entry per CDR3 protein. The data hold 95,000 to 150,000 distinct CDR3 sequences, with about an eighth observed a single time. The sample's time point: patch test 1, 2 weeks after DPC sensitization. Documented treatment: therapeutic diphenylcyclopropenone sensitization with weekly scalp DPC. The drawing of blood occurred before each patch test was applied. General study points: Expanded TCRs clustered into significantly more large CDR3 similarity groups than controls, the analysis revealed. More PT1 expanded TCRs went with higher patch test scores.

This sequence originates from a young man with alopecia areata. Some clones in this sample may be carry-over from other donors' samples. The specimen was whole blood, collected in connection with sensitization to the hapten diphenylcyclopropenone (DPC). The V call is TRBV11-1, the J call TRBJ2-1, with D possibly matching TRBD2 (5 bases). The CDR3, as DNA: TGTGCCAGCAGCTGGCCGGGAGAGCAGTTCTTC. It specifies CASSWPGEQFF.